This paragraph covers one T cell receptor beta chain sequence. Its antigen is undetermined. The CDR3 has 17 amino acids. Losses at the gene ends were 4 bases for V and 2 bases for J; bases not matched to a gene: 12. Germline-derived CDR1 and CDR2 are LGHNA and YNFKEQ. The record originates from a study of response to subunit inactivated influenza vaccine. Overall study findings and caveats: With each seasonal influenza vaccination, the authors suggested, few new T cells are recruited.

Each CDR3 protein is one row after TCRdb ran MiXCR on the RT-PCR reads. The sample consists of 500,000 to 600,000 distinct CDR3 sequences, approximately 12% of them appearing once. This receptor was taken from a man aged 45-65 years who received an inactivated influenza vaccine. The gene calls are TRBV4-2 and TRBJ2-3, with TRBD2 matching over 7 bases. The sequences come from PBMCs from blood, collected on the day of vaccination. CDR3 amino acids: CASSPGASGYHTDTQYF. As DNA, the CDR3 is TGTGCCAGCAGCCCCGGGGCTAGCGGTTATCACACAGATACGCAGTATTTT.